This T cell receptor (beta chain) was sequenced for a study of blood T cell repertoires in COVID-19. Whole-study context: Sources were T cells, B-cell-depleted T cells, or PBMCs; the material itself was cDNA or gDNA.

The CDR3 runs to 15 residues. V was pared by 0 bases and J by 7 bases, with 13 bases between. Germline values: CDR1 SNHLY, CDR2 FYNNEI. Source study methods: Amplification with reference gene primers provided the estimates of nucleated cell counts. TCRdb's copy holds only in-frame clones and misses some; the assay was immunoSEQ multiplex PCR. V, J and clone size are those of that table, while D and trimming were read from the DNA. In the table there are about 220,000 clones, roughly 85% of which are singletons. This clonotype was sampled from a woman between 65 and 79 years old with COVID-19, enrolled during active disease. Sample: peripheral blood. The chain employs TRBV2 and TRBJ1-5; D not resolved. CDR3 loop: CASSEALRYEQPQHF. CDR3 DNA sequence: TGTGCCAGCAGTGAAGCGCTTCGGTACGAGCAGCCCCAGCATTTT.